This TCR beta chain was obtained from a study of T cell responses to AZD1222 COVID-19 vaccine. This clone was observed once. Its antigen is as yet unknown. Points from the study as a whole: Females outnumbered males among donors, who were mostly white British; clonal diversity was possibly underestimated. Spike was spanned by vaccine-associated CD4 TCRs, with dominance at 160-218 and 743-854.

The repertoire was sequenced with immunoSEQ multiplex PCR; TCRdb's copy has only in-frame clones and lacks some. The table lists about 140,000 clones, about 90% of them singletons. Germline V lookup: CDR1 LNHDA, CDR2 SQIVND (reference sequence). V was pared by 1 base and J by 7 bases, with 6 bases of the junction left unmatched. CDR3 length: 15 amino acids. The starting material was peripheral blood, obtained on day 0 of AZD1222 vaccination. The rearrangement joins TRBV19 to TRBJ2-2, with TRBD1 matching 7 bases. This sequence originates from an adult in good health. In DNA form, the CDR3 reads TGTGCCAGTAGTATAGGCAGGGGGACCTTCGGGGAGCTGTTTTTT. Translation: CASSIGRGTFGELFF.